This TCR beta chain was sequenced in a study of blood T cell repertoires in COVID-19. Study in general: Donors in the United States, Italy and Spain gave samples during acute or convalescent COVID-19. PBMCs, B-cell-depleted T cells, or T cells provided the cDNA or gDNA that made up the material.

Original handling: Amplifying reference gene primers gave estimates of nucleated cell counts. Data came from immunoSEQ multiplex PCR; TCRdb stores just in-frame clones and leaves some out. Clonal size and the V and J genes are those of that table, whereas D and trimming came from the DNA. The sample has approximately 270,000 clones; roughly 91% are singletons. The CDR3 sequence is 18 residues long. The V gene's germline CDR1 is LNHDA and CDR2 SQIVND (reference sequence). The V gene end was trimmed by 5 bases and the J gene end by 8 bases; junction bases not matched to a gene: 15. This chain links TRBV19 with TRBJ2-3; 14 positions match TRBD2. The receptor was derived from a man aged 30 to 39 with acute or convalescent COVID-19. The material sequenced was peripheral blood. CDR3 sequence (DNA): TGTGCCAGTAGTGAAGGGACTAGCGGGGGAACTTGGGCCGGTACGCAGTATTTT. Its translation is CASSEGTSGGTWAGTQYF.